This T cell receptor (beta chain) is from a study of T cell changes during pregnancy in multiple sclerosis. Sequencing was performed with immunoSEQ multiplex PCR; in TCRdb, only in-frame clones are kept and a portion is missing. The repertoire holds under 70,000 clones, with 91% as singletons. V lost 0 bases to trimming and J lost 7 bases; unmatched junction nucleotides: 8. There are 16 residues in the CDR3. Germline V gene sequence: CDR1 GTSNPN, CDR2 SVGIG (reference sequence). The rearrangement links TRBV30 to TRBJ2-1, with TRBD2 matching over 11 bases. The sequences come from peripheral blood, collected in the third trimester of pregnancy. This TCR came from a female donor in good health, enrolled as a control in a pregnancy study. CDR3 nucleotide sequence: TGTGCCTGGAGTGTACGCCTAGCGGGGGGTAGTAATGAGCAGTTCTTC. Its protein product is CAWSVRLAGGSNEQFF. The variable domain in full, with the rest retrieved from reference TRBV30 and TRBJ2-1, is SQTIHQWPATLVQPVGSPLSLECTVEGTSNPNLYWYRQAAGRGLQLLFYSVGIGQISSEVPQNLSASRPQDRQFILSSKKLLLSDSGFYLCAWSVRLAGGSNEQFFGPGTRLTVL.